Each of the 18 T cell receptor beta chains below was sequenced from the same sample in a study of T cells in Graves' hyperthyroidism and ophthalmopathy. There were TCR beta CDR3 regions amplified from RNA transcripts. TCR CDR3 underwent first-round RT-PCR with the HTBI primer set. Via MiXCR, TCRdb re-called the multiplex PCR reads, giving one row per CDR3 protein. The sample yields almost 350,000 distinct CDR3 sequences, around 18% seen once. The sequencing sample was made of blood. The receptors were sampled from a woman in her 40s with Graves' ophthalmopathy.

There are many counts of this clonotype. The V gene is TRBV6-5, the J gene TRBJ2-4, with D perhaps TRBD1 (8 bases). The V gene's germline CDR1 is MNHEY and CDR2 SVGAGI. The CDR3 contains 14 residues. Trimming shortened V by 5 bases and J by 7 bases, and 15 bases separated the two germline ends. The CDR3: CASSLAQGGNIQYF. CDR3 DNA sequence: TGTGCCAGCAGTCTCGCACAGGGGGGGAACATTCAGTACTTC.

The table lists this clonotype with many counts. The genes are TRBV12-3 or TRBV12-4 and TRBJ2-7; D not certain. The CDR3 consists of 10 residues. The V gene lost 8 bases and the J gene lost 3 bases, with 5 bases spanning the gap. The CDR3 DNA follows: TGTGCCAGCCCAAACTACGAGCAGTACTTC. It is translated as CASPNYEQYF.

Regarding this clonotype: A much larger clonotype is one base distant, so this may be a read error. The chain links TRBV30 to TRBJ2-7; D might be TRBD1 (5 bases). This CDR3 has 13 amino acids. V lost 1 base, J lost 1 base, and 8 bases lay in between. CDR1 GTSNPN and CDR2 SVGIG come from the germline V gene (reference sequence). The CDR3 DNA sequence: TGTGCCTGGAGTGGGGGCAGATCCTACGAGCAGTACGTC. Residues: CAWSGGRSYEQYV.

This clonotype has at least ten counts. J is TRBJ1-5 and V is TRBV20-1, with D unclear. Trimming shortened V by 6 bases and J by 11 bases, and 23 bases separated the two germline ends. The CDR3 sequence is 14 residues long. The germline V gene has CDR1 DFQATT and CDR2 SNEGSKA (reference sequence). In DNA form, the CDR3 reads TGCAGTGCCTTTACCTGGCAGGCCGATGGGGCCCAGCATTTT. Protein: CSAFTWQADGAQHF.

There are many counts of this clonotype. This chain connects TRBV20-1 to TRBJ1-5, with D tentatively TRBD1 (5 bases). The germline gives CDR1 DFQATT, CDR2 SNEGSKA (reference sequence). Between the trimmed V and J ends, which lost 4 bases and 7 bases, there was a span of 14 bases. This CDR3 is 13 amino acids long. CDR3 region: CSANPGLGQPQHF. In nucleotides, the CDR3 is TGCAGTGCTAACCCAGGGTTGGGGCAGCCCCAGCATTTT.

V and J are TRBV12-5 and TRBJ2-1, with 13 bases aligning to TRBD2. The CDR3 contains 16 residues. The V gene's germline CDR1 is LGHNT and CDR2 FRNRAP. V was pared by 1 base and J by 6 bases, with 3 bases of the junction left unmatched. The CDR3 nucleotides are TGTGCTAGTGGTTTGGCAACTAGCGGGAGGGCCAATGAGCAGTTCTTC. Translation gives CASGLATSGRANEQFF.

This clonotype was recorded at least ten times. The chain carries TRBV24-1 and TRBJ2-3; 12 nucleotides agree with TRBD1. CDR3 length: 15 amino acids. The V gene end was trimmed by 7 bases and the J gene end by 5 bases; junction bases not matched to a gene: 6. Germline V gene data show CDR1 as KGHDR and CDR2 as SFDVKD. CDR3 nucleotides: TGTGCCACCAGCGGACGGGACAGGGGGCTAGATACGCAGTATTTT. Translated, it gives CATSGRDRGLDTQYF.

This clonotype occurred many times. J is TRBJ1-2 and V is TRBV6-2 or TRBV6-3, with 9 bases identical to TRBD1. With 6 bases clipped from V and 6 bases from J, the junction kept 8 bases outside the gene matches. The CDR3 is 14 amino acids. CDR1 MNHEY and CDR2 SVGEGT come from the germline V gene. The CDR3 coding sequence is TGTGCCAGCAGCTCGGACAGGGGATTTCATGGCTACACCTTC. This gives the protein CASSSDRGFHGYTF.

This clonotype has at least ten counts. The chain links TRBV12-3 or TRBV12-4 to TRBJ1-1, with no clear D. V was pared by 5 bases and J by 9 bases, with 19 bases between. This CDR3 spans 14 amino acids. The CDR3 spells CASSKKPRGGQAFF. CDR3 bases: TGTGCCAGCAGTAAAAAACCCCGGGGAGGGCAAGCTTTCTTT.

In its sample, this clonotype was seen many times. This chain links TRBV9 with TRBJ1-3; 8 bases map to TRBD1. The ends lost 4 bases at V and 7 bases at J; junction bases unmatched: 10. The CDR3 spans 15 residues. Germline CDR1 SGDLS, CDR2 YYNGEE. CDR3 protein: CASSHHMTGENTIYF. CDR3 nucleotide sequence: TGTGCCAGCAGCCACCACATGACAGGGGAGAACACCATATATTTT.

This clonotype appeared once. J is TRBJ1-5 and V is TRBV6-2 or TRBV6-3, with no clear D. With 6 bases removed from V and 6 bases from J, the gap between germline ends came to 12 bases. The germline gives CDR1 MNHEY, CDR2 SVGEGT. The CDR3 is 13 amino acids. CDR3 protein: CASSRETVQPQHF. The CDR3 coding sequence is TGTGCCAGCAGCCGTGAAACGGTTCAGCCCCAGCATTTT.

The gene calls are TRBV6-5 and TRBJ1-6; TRBD1 is a possible D gene (5 bases). This CDR3 has 14 residues. Germline assignment: CDR1 MNHEY and CDR2 SVGAGI. The V end was cut by 2 bases, the J end by 5 bases, with 7 bases between. The CDR3 coding sequence is TGTGCCAGCAGTTACGGCAGGGATAATTCACCCCTCCACTTT. It specifies CASSYGRDNSPLHF.

This clonotype was recorded many times. This chain connects TRBV5-1 to TRBJ2-7; possible D gene TRBD2, 5 bases. Looked up from germline, CDR1 is SGHRS and CDR2 is YFSETQ. CDR3 length equals 13 residues. The germline V and J ends were trimmed by 5 bases and 3 bases, with 12 bases remaining between them. CDR3 sequence (DNA): TGCGCCAGCAGTCATGAGGAGGACTACGAGCAGTACTTC. It yields the protein CASSHEEDYEQYF.

This clonotype was counted at least ten times. The V gene is TRBV4-1, the J gene TRBJ2-7; a possible D gene is TRBD2 (6 bases). V was trimmed by 1 base and J by 0 bases, leaving 13 bases between them. CDR3 size: 16 residues. The germline V gene has CDR1 MGHRA and CDR2 YSYEKL. CDR3 nucleotide sequence: TGCGCCAGCAGCCAAGGCCCGCTGGGAGGCTCCTACGAGCAGTACTTC. It encodes CASSQGPLGGSYEQYF.

Ten or more counts support this clonotype. The chain recombines TRBV7-9 with TRBJ2-2; TRBD1 matches at 9 bases. V lost 4 bases, J lost 6 bases, and 9 bases stayed unmatched. The CDR3 sequence is 16 residues long. The germline V gene has CDR1 SEHNR and CDR2 FQNEAQ (reference sequence). The CDR3 region is CASSSTGGKSSGELFF. The CDR3 coding sequence is TGTGCCAGCAGCTCTACAGGGGGCAAGTCATCCGGGGAGCTGTTTTTT.

This clonotype was seen more than once but under ten times. The chain's CDR3 is CASSSLRPTPSSLLPYGYTF. The CDR3 DNA reads TGTGCCAGCAGCTCCCTCCGACCGACTCCCTCCAGCCTCCTCCCCTATGGCTACACCTTC. The chain is built from TRBV7-1 and TRBJ1-2; D not resolved. TRBV7-1 is annotated as an ORF whose role is uncertain. Between the trimmed V and J ends, which lost 3 bases and 4 bases, there was a span of 30 bases. The CDR3 runs to 20 residues.

This clonotype was counted at least ten times. The chain combines TRBV6-5 with TRBJ2-7; 9 bases are a match to TRBD2. This CDR3 is 16 amino acids long. The V and J ends lost 4 bases and 2 bases, in that order; junction bases with no gene match: 9. Germline CDR1 and CDR2: MNHEY and SVGAGI. CDR3 DNA: TGTGCCAGCAGTTTGCCTGTTAGCGGGAGCGCCTACGAGCAGTACTTC. This sequence encodes CASSLPVSGSAYEQYF.

At least ten counts were recorded for this clonotype. J is TRBJ1-6 and V is TRBV6-2 or TRBV6-3; no clear D. The CDR3 totals 20 residues. The V and J ends lost 2 bases and 0 bases respectively, with 20 bases between them. Germline CDR1 reads MNHEY; CDR2 reads SVGEGT. CDR3: CASSYGPAPASSSYNSPLHF. As DNA, the CDR3 is TGTGCCAGCAGTTACGGTCCGGCCCCAGCCTCAAGCTCCTATAATTCACCCCTCCACTTT.